The 8 T cell receptor beta chains below come from one sample, sequenced in a study of CD8 T cells in ankylosing spondylitis. TCRdb reanalysed the 5' RACE reads using MiXCR and keeps one entry per CDR3 protein. The sample includes a few hundred thousand distinct CDR3 sequences, about a fifth of them seen just once. Study-wide results and caveats: Seven to nine highly homologous variants formed a TCR beta motif that appeared characteristic of ankylosing spondylitis blood.

These receptors' targets are unknown. The sample was blood, either unsorted or a sorted T cell fraction (not recorded which). All receptors come from a male donor with ankylosing spondylitis.

This chain connects TRBV20-1 to TRBJ2-7; possibly TRBD2 for D (6 bases). This CDR3 contains 11 residues. V was shortened by 3 bases and J by 6 bases, with 9 bases between the two germline ends. The germline gives CDR1 DFQATT, CDR2 SNEGSKA (reference sequence). The CDR3 sequence is CSARWRVEQYF. The CDR3 coding sequence is TGCAGTGCTAGGTGGAGGGTCGAGCAGTACTTC.

The chain combines TRBV5-6 with TRBJ2-7; D is possibly TRBD1 or TRBD2 (5 bases each). Germline CDR1 reads SGHDT; CDR2 reads YYEEEE. This CDR3 comprises 14 residues. The ends were cut back, 1 base at V and 0 bases at J, with 8 bases in the middle. The CDR3 region has the DNA TGTGCCAGCAGCTTGCGGGACGCCTCCTACGAGCAGTACTTC. Residues: CASSLRDASYEQYF. Filled out from reference TRBV5-6 and TRBJ2-7, the complete variable domain reads DAGVTQSPTHLIKTRGQQVTLRCSPKSGHDTVSWYQQALGQGPQFIFQYYEEEERQRGNFPDRFSGHQFPNYSSELNVNALLLGDSALYLCASSLRDASYEQYFGPGTRLTVT.

This chain connects TRBV3-1 to TRBJ1-2; no definite D call. The CDR3 consists of 12 residues. V was clipped by 4 bases and J by 4 bases, with 7 bases between them. The V gene's germline CDR1 is LGHDT and CDR2 YNNKEL (reference sequence). CDR3 in DNA: TGTGCCAGCAGCCTCGGCCTCTATGGCTACACCTTC. It is translated as CASSLGLYGYTF.

The V and J genes are TRBV9 and TRBJ2-4; D unclear. Germline V gene data show CDR1 as SGDLS and CDR2 as YYNGEE. This CDR3 comprises 13 residues. Between the trimmed V and J ends, which lost 0 bases and 7 bases, there was a span of 8 bases. The CDR3 reads CASSVAGVNIQYF. The CDR3 region has the DNA TGTGCCAGCAGCGTAGCCGGAGTCAACATTCAGTACTTC.

The chain links TRBV5-1 to TRBJ1-2; D unclear. Germline V gene sequence: CDR1 SGHRS, CDR2 YFSETQ. The V end lost 5 bases, the J end lost 0 bases, and 8 bases lay between the germline ends. This CDR3 has 13 residues. Written as DNA, the CDR3 is TGCGCCAGCAGTACCGGGACTAACTATGGCTACACCTTC. Residues: CASSTGTNYGYTF.

This clonotype was counted only a few times. This chain links TRBV14 with TRBJ2-7, with D uncertain. This CDR3 has 14 residues. The germline V and J ends were trimmed by 9 bases and 0 bases, with 15 bases remaining between them. CDR1 is SGHDN, CDR2 FVKESK, per germline. The CDR3 DNA sequence: TGTGCCAGGGGAACGGGCAATCTCTCCTACGAGCAGTACTTC. This gives the protein CARGTGNLSYEQYF. The full variable domain, rest sourced from reference TRBV14 and TRBJ2-7, is EAGVTQFPSHSVIEKGQTVTLRCDPISGHDNLYWYRRVMGKEIKFLLHFVKESKQDESGMPNNRFLAERTGGTYSTLKVQPAELEDSGVYFCARGTGNLSYEQYFGPGTRLTVT.

This clonotype came up a few times. The rearrangement uses TRBV30 and TRBJ1-3; D gene unclear. V lost 3 bases and J 2 bases, leaving 11 bases between the germline ends. The germline V gene encodes CDR1 GTSNPN and CDR2 SVGIG (reference sequence). The CDR3 consists of 14 residues. CDR3 residues: CAWRWGEAGNTIYF. CDR3 sequence (DNA): TGTGCCTGGAGGTGGGGTGAGGCTGGAAACACCATATATTTT. The entire variable domain, with the rest obtained from reference TRBV30 and TRBJ1-3, is as follows: SQTIHQWPATLVQPVGSPLSLECTVEGTSNPNLYWYRQAAGRGLQLLFYSVGIGQISSEVPQNLSASRPQDRQFILSSKKLLLSDSGFYLCAWRWGEAGNTIYFGEGSWLTVV.

The CDR3 DNA reads TGTGCCAGCACCAGGGGGCCTAACACCGGGGAGCTGTTTTTT. Its translation: CASTRGPNTGELFF. The V call is TRBV2, the J call TRBJ2-2; 8 nucleotides align to TRBD1. V lost 7 bases, J lost 2 bases, and 3 bases stayed unmatched. Germline CDR1 SNHLY, CDR2 FYNNEI. The CDR3 sequence is 14 residues long.